This T cell receptor beta chain was found in a study of human T cells and chemical hapten exposure (dated by TCRdb to the early 2020s). Looking at the study overall: For sensitization, 2% DPC in acetone was applied to a roughly 2 cm by roughly 2 cm area of upper inner arm skin. Weekly therapeutic DPC doses were additionally applied to the scalp of patients throughout the roughly 23-week study period. Patch testing was done on the upper back using Finn chambers containing 0.01% DPC, and results were scored after 6 days according to International Contact Dermatitis Research Group standards. Most of the patients in the cohort were female, and the cohort covered alopecia areata with under or over 50% scalp involvement, alopecia totalis and alopecia universalis. The libraries were sequenced as a pool, and the TCR yield per sample differed mostly because of small variations in library volumes within the pool. Peripheral blood TCR repertoire changes were tracked in vivo in alopecia patients during primary and secondary sensitization to the hapten diphenylcyclopropenone (DPC). Blood samples were taken from patients before sensitization (week 0) and then at 2, 6 and about 24 weeks after DPC sensitization. Blood for TCR sequencing was provided by twenty-nine alopecia patients at one to four time points (pre-sensitization, 2, 6 and 24 weeks). Broader findings and caveats from the paper: Alopecia, a presumed autoimmune disease, was present in all patients, so the immune response of the patients might differ from that of healthy individuals. Patch test score was positively correlated with the number of PT1 expanded TCRs, with significance at thresholds 8, 16 and 32 but not at 4. Compared with pre-sensitization or healthy control sets, expanded TCRs formed significantly more large CDR3 similarity clusters, which is consistent with antigen-driven responses. DPC sensitization did not change how many TCRs were above 1 in 1000 frequency, and no evidence was found of alterations in global repertoire structure. After repeated subsampling, the strength of the expansion versus patch-test correlation and the threshold at which it became significant changed.

The time point label, as the study defines it: pre-sensitization, week 0. What the treatment or condition label conveys for this sample: therapeutic diphenylcyclopropenone sensitization with weekly scalp DPC. At every patch-test visit, the blood draw took place before the patch test was put on. Eligible patients were aged 18 to 70, diagnosed with alopecia, deemed suitable for DPC therapy, and excluded if pregnant. Total RNA was extracted from unfractionated whole blood that had been collected in Tempus Blood RNA tubes. On this clonotype itself: Its antigen is currently not known. Within one base of it there is no much larger clone, and no base qualities were kept.

The library was obtained by RACE. The instrument given in TCRdb is NextSeq 500. During library preparation, unique molecular identifiers were attached to individual cDNA molecules so that TCRs could be counted quantitatively and reproducibly. For every blood RNA sample, sequencing covered both the TCR alpha and TCR beta chains. The source study handled its data this way. The median number of TCRs per sample was 95,638, ranging from about 23,224 to 700,000. The Decombinator software suite was used to annotate the V, J and CDR3 of the TCR reads. For the PS versus PT1 abundance plots, all samples were subsampled to the same number of TCRs (28,000). Expanded TCRs were defined as absent before sensitization and observed at least eight times at the 2-week time point. TCRdb trimmed the raw reads at Q25, called clones with MiXCR and kept productive beta chains. Entries are consolidated by CDR3 protein sequence, retaining the most common genes and DNA. V and J calls and clone size were set by TCRdb, not the authors. The sample yields about 110,000 distinct CDR3 sequences; less than 15% were counted once. The ten top clones hold roughly 1.6% of the sample.

The receptor comes from a woman in her forties or fifties with alopecia areata. Some clones in this sample may be carry-over from other donors' samples. The material sequenced was whole blood, taken in connection with sensitization to the hapten diphenylcyclopropenone (DPC).

The sequence in DNA is TGCGCCAGCAGTGTTAAGGAAATATCATTAATGAACACTGAAGCTTTCTTT. The encoded protein is CASSVKEISLMNTEAFF. Here the chain combines TRBV10-1 and TRBJ1-1; no D gene call is confident. Reading from cysteine to phenylalanine, the CDR3 counts 17 amino acids. The only DNA kept is the CDR3, 51 bases in frame from the first base. The trim is 4 bases for V and 0 bases for J, with a gap of 18 bases between the germline ends. The germline V gene (reference sequence) provides CDR1 WNHNN and CDR2 SYGVQD.